This entry describes one TCR beta chain. Study processing details: The assay estimated nucleated cells by amplifying reference gene primers. Generated by immunoSEQ multiplex PCR, the TCRdb table keeps only in-frame clones and is missing some. Clone size and the V and J calls come from that table; the DNA yielded D and trimming. Of roughly 45,000 clones listed, about 84% are singletons. The V gene end was trimmed by 2 bases and the J gene end by 3 bases; junction bases not matched to a gene: 7. Germline V gene sequence: CDR1 KGHSH, CDR2 LQKENI. This CDR3 comprises 15 residues. This entry is derived from a study of blood T cell repertoires in COVID-19. Study-level background: COVID-19 samples, acute and convalescent, were from the United States, Italy and Spain. T cells, B-cell-depleted T cells, or PBMCs provided the cDNA or gDNA that served as material.

This TCR came from a woman aged 55-70 years with acute or convalescent COVID-19. The sequencing input was peripheral blood. V and J are TRBV18 and TRBJ2-7; 7 bases align to TRBD1. The CDR3 loop reads CASSPSQAGGYEQYF. The CDR3 DNA reads as TGTGCCAGCTCACCAAGTCAGGCAGGGGGCTACGAGCAGTACTTC.